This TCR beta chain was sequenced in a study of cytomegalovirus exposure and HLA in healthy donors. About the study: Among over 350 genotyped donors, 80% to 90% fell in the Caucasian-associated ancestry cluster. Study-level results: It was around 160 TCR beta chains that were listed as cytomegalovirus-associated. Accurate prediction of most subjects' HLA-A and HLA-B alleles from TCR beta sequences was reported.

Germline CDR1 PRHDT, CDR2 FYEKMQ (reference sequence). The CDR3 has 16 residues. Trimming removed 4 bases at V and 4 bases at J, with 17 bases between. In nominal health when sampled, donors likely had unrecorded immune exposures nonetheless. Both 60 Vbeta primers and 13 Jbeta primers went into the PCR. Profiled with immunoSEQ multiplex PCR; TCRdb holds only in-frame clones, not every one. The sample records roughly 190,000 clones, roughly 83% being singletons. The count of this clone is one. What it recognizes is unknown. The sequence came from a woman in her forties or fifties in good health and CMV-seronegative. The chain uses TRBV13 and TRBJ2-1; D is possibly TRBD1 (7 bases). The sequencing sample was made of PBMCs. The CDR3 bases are TGTGCCAGCAGCTCCCAGGGGGGACGGGCATACAATGAGCAGTTCTTC. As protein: CASSSQGGRAYNEQFF.